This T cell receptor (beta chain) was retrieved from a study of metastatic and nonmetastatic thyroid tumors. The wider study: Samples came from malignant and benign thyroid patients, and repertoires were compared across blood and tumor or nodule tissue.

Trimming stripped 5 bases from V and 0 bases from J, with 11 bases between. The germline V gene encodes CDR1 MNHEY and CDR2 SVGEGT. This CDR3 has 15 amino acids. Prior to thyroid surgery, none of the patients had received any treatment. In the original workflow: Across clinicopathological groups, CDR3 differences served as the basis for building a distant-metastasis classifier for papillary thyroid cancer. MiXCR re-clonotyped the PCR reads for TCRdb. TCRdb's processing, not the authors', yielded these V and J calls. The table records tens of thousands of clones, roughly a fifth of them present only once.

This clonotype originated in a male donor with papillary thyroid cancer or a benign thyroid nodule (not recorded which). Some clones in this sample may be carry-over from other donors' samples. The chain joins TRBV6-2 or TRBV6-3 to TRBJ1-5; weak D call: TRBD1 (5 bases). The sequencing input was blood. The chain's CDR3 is CASSRDGYSNQPQHF. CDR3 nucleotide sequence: TGTGCCAGCAGTCGGGACGGTTATAGCAATCAGCCCCAGCATTTT.